The source of this TCR beta chain is a study of T cells in Graves' hyperthyroidism and ophthalmopathy. Study results and caveats: Most thyroid clonotypes expanded above 0.001 were also detected in blood.

In the case of this clonotype: Its antigen is still unknown.

The V gene lost 0 bases and the J gene lost 3 bases, with 9 bases spanning the gap. Germline V gene sequence: CDR1 LNHDA, CDR2 SQIVND (reference sequence). The CDR3 has 15 amino acids. Regions amplified from RNA transcripts were the TCR beta CDR3 regions. When the TCR CDR3 underwent first-round RT-PCR, the HTBI primer set was used. TCRdb re-analysed the multiplex PCR reads in MiXCR, keeping a single row per CDR3 protein. The table has about 400,000 distinct CDR3 sequences, roughly 14% seen once. This sequence originates from a man between 18 and 35 years old with Graves' ophthalmopathy. Sequences were obtained from blood. V usage is TRBV19 and J usage is TRBJ1-5; D not resolved. CDR3: CASSIDGVLNQPQHF. CDR3 in DNA: TGTGCCAGTAGTATAGACGGGGTCCTCAATCAGCCCCAGCATTTT. Based on the CDR3 plus reference TRBV19 and TRBJ1-5, the full variable domain is DGGITQSPKYLFRKEGQNVTLSCEQNLNHDAMYWYRQDPGQGLRLIYYSQIVNDFQKGDIAEGYSVSREKKESFPLTVTSAQKNPTAFYLCASSIDGVLNQPQHFGDGTRLSIL.